The next 12 T cell receptor beta chains were all read from a single sample in a study of T cells in Graves' hyperthyroidism and ophthalmopathy. The source material, RNA transcripts, was used to amplify TCR beta CDR3 regions. The HTBI set primed first-round TCR CDR3 RT-PCR. In TCRdb, the multiplex PCR reads were re-called with MiXCR into one record per CDR3 protein. The table records tens of thousands of distinct CDR3 sequences, around 48% of them present only once. Material: blood. The receptors shown here come from a woman in her forties or fifties with Graves' hyperthyroidism that later progressed to Graves' ophthalmopathy.

This clonotype was counted at least ten times. The rearrangement uses TRBV19 and TRBJ2-5; possible D gene TRBD2, 6 bases. The CDR3 is 15 residues long. CDR1 and CDR2 from the germline V gene are LNHDA and SQIVND (reference sequence). Trimming shortened V by 7 bases and J by 4 bases, and 19 bases separated the two germline ends. Here the CDR3 DNA reads TGTGCCAGTACCGGCAGGGAGGCGCCGGGAGAGACCCAGTACTTC. Protein: CASTGREAPGETQYF.

This clonotype was counted many times. The chain recombines TRBV6-1 with TRBJ1-2; maybe TRBD1 (6 bases). V lost 8 bases, J lost 5 bases, and 18 bases lay in between. Germline V gene lookup returns CDR1 MNHNS and CDR2 SASEGT. This CDR3 has 14 amino acids. Here the CDR3 DNA reads TGTGCCAGCTCACGTGGGGGGCAGGAATATGGCTACACCTTC. Residues: CASSRGGQEYGYTF.

This clonotype counts as medium-sized (0.01 to 0.1%). The chain couples TRBV24-1 to TRBJ1-2, with D possibly matching TRBD1 (5 bases). Germline V gives CDR1 KGHDR, CDR2 SFDVKD. CDR3 length: 13 amino acids. V lost 4 bases, J lost 7 bases, and 12 bases lay in between. The CDR3 sequence is CATSEGQGSGYTF. The CDR3 DNA reads TGTGCCACCAGTGAGGGGCAGGGCAGTGGCTACACCTTC.

The gene calls are TRBV7-9 and TRBJ1-1, with D unclear. The germline V gene encodes CDR1 SEHNR and CDR2 FQNEAQ (reference sequence). V was trimmed by 5 bases and J by 10 bases, leaving 11 bases between them. There are 11 residues in the CDR3. CDR3 nucleotide sequence: TGTGCCAGCAGCGGTGGATTCGGAGCTTTCTTT. It translates to CASSGGFGAFF. The variable domain in full, with the rest retrieved from reference TRBV7-9 and TRBJ1-1, is DTGVSQNPRHKITKRGQNVTFRCDPISEHNRLYWYRQTLGQGPEFLTYFQNEAQLEKSRLLSDRFSAERPKGSFSTLEIQRTEQGDSAMYLCASSGGFGAFFGQGTRLTVV.

This sequence joins TRBV20-1 and TRBJ1-5, with D possibly being TRBD1 (6 bases). The germline V gene encodes CDR1 DFQATT and CDR2 SNEGSKA (reference sequence). V was pared by 6 bases and J by 0 bases, with 15 bases between. The CDR3 has 15 residues. CDR3 loop: CSAQSGTHSNQPQHF. DNA for the CDR3: TGCAGTGCGCAAAGCGGGACACATAGCAATCAGCCCCAGCATTTT.

This clonotype was found many times. The chain joins TRBV5-4 to TRBJ2-5, with D perhaps matching TRBD1 (6 bases). Per the germline V gene, CDR1 is SGHNT and CDR2 is YYREEE (reference sequence). The CDR3 is made up of 13 amino acids. V shed 2 bases and J shed 5 bases, with 10 bases lying between them. The CDR3 region is CASSLQGVETQYF. The CDR3 coding sequence is TGTGCCAGCAGCTTACAGGGAGTGGAGACCCAGTACTTC.

This clonotype showed up just a few times. This chain uses TRBV20-1 with TRBJ2-1, with 9 bases lining up with TRBD2. This CDR3 has 15 residues. Looked up from germline, CDR1 is DFQATT and CDR2 is SNEGSKA (reference sequence). The J segment lost 2 bases and the V segment lost 4 bases, leaving 6 bases of the junction unmatched. CDR3 coding DNA: TGCAGTGCTAAGCCGGGCGGGAGGGCCTACAATGAGCAGTTCTTC. The encoded protein is CSAKPGGRAYNEQFF.

This chain connects TRBV20-1 to TRBJ1-6; the D is unclear. The CDR3 extends over 15 amino acids. Germline V lookup: CDR1 DFQATT, CDR2 SNEGSKA (reference sequence). Trimming removed 0 bases from V and 4 bases from J, with 10 bases in between. In nucleotides, the CDR3 is TGCAGTGCTAGAGATTCTAACAGTTATAATTCACCCCTCCACTTT. Translation: CSARDSNSYNSPLHF.

Ten or more counts support this clonotype. The chain links TRBV28 to TRBJ2-7; TRBD2 matches at 9 bases. CDR1 is MDHEN and CDR2 is SYDVKM in the germline V gene. The J segment lost 3 bases and the V segment lost 7 bases, leaving 10 bases of the junction unmatched. The CDR3 sequence is 15 residues long. Here the CDR3 DNA reads TGTGCCAGCACCGGAGGGCTAGCGGGACTCTACGAGCAGTACTTC. Translation: CASTGGLAGLYEQYF. Filled out from reference TRBV28 and TRBJ2-7, the complete variable domain reads DVKVTQSSRYLVKRTGEKVFLECVQDMDHENMFWYRQDPGLGLRLIYFSYDVKMKEKGDIPEGYSVSREKKERFSLILESASTNQTSMYLCASTGGLAGLYEQYFGPGTRLTVT.

This clonotype was seen repeatedly, ten times or more. The rearrangement links TRBV12-3 or TRBV12-4 to TRBJ2-5; D ambiguous. The CDR3 loop spans 12 amino acids. The V end lost 3 bases, the J end lost 5 bases, and 7 bases lay between the germline ends. In DNA, the CDR3 is TGTGCCAGCAGTTTCGCCGCGGAGACCCAGTACTTC. It codes for CASSFAAETQYF.

The chain carries TRBV5-1 and TRBJ2-1, with TRBD2 matching over 9 bases. Trimming at V came to 5 bases and at J to 8 bases, leaving 11 bases not matched to a gene. The CDR3 sequence is 15 residues long. Germline V CDR1 and CDR2: SGHRS, YFSETQ. CDR3 in amino acids: CASSARVAGVYEQFF. CDR3 DNA sequence: TGCGCCAGCAGTGCTAGAGTAGCGGGAGTCTATGAGCAGTTCTTC.

The genes are TRBV5-1 and TRBJ1-1; unclear D gene. Germline V gives CDR1 SGHRS, CDR2 YFSETQ. There are 12 residues in the CDR3. The V gene lost 4 bases and the J gene lost 1 base, with 5 bases spanning the gap. The DNA for the CDR3 is TGCGCCAGCAGCCCCGGGAACACTGAAGCTTTCTTT. It codes for CASSPGNTEAFF.